This T cell receptor beta chain was sequenced in a study of T cells in Graves' hyperthyroidism and ophthalmopathy. Study-wide context: Specimen type is peripheral blood, collected at initial diagnosis prior to any treatment.

The TCR beta CDR3 regions underwent amplification using RNA transcripts as the source. The HTBI primer set drove a first-round RT-PCR of the TCR CDR3. Via MiXCR, TCRdb re-called the multiplex PCR reads, giving one row per CDR3 protein. Among roughly 700,000 distinct CDR3 sequences listed, 11% to 15% were seen once. The sample holds many counts of this clonotype. Clinical symptoms, serum thyroxine and TRAb, thyroid ultrasound and orbital computed tomography were used for the diagnoses. The PBMCs were taken from approximately 11 ml of fresh peripheral blood. The CDR3 spans 20 residues. CDR1 and CDR2 from the germline V gene are SEHNR and FQNEAQ (reference sequence). V was pared by 5 bases and J by 0 bases, with 13 bases of the junction left unmatched.

J is TRBJ2-1 and V is TRBV7-9; 13 bases are shared with TRBD2. This clonotype was sampled from a woman between 18 and 29 years old with Graves' hyperthyroidism. The sample consisted of blood. The DNA for the CDR3 is TGTGCCAGCAGCGGCCGGACTAGCGGGGGAACAAACAGCTCCTACAATGAGCAGTTCTTC. The encoded protein is CASSGRTSGGTNSSYNEQFF.